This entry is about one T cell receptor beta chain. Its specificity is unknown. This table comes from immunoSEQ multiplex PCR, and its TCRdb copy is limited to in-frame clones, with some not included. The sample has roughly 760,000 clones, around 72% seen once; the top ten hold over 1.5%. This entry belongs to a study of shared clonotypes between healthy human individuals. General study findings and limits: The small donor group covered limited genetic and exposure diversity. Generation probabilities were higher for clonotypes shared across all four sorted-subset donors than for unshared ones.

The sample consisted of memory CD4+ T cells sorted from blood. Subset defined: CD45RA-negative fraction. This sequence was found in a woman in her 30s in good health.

The chain's CDR3 is CASSPQQGAITEAFF. CDR3 DNA sequence: TGTGCCAGCAGCCCTCAACAGGGGGCCATCACTGAAGCTTTCTTT. The rearrangement uses TRBV9 and TRBJ1-1; TRBD1 aligns across 9 bases. CDR3 length equals 15 residues. The trim removed 4 bases at V and 4 bases at J, leaving 8 bases unmatched. The germline CDR1 and CDR2 sequences are SGDLS and YYNGEE. Based on the CDR3 plus reference TRBV9 and TRBJ1-1, the full variable domain is DSGVTQTPKHLITATGQRVTLRCSPRSGDLSVYWYQQSLDQGLQFLIQYYNGEERAKGNILERFSAQQFPDLHSELNLSSLELGDSALYFCASSPQQGAITEAFFGQGTRLTVV.